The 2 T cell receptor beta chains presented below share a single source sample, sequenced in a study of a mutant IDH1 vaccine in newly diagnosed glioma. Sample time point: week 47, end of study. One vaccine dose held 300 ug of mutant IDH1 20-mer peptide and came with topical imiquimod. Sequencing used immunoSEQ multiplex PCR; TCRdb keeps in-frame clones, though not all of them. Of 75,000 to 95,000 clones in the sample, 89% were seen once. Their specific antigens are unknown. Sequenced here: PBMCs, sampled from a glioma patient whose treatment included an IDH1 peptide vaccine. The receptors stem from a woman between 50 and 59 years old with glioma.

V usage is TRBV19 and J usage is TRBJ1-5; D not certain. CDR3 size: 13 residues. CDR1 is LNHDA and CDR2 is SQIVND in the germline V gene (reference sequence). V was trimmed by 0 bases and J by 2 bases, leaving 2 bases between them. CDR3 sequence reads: CASSIERNQPQHF. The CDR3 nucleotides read TGTGCCAGTAGTATAGAGCGCAATCAGCCCCAGCATTTT.

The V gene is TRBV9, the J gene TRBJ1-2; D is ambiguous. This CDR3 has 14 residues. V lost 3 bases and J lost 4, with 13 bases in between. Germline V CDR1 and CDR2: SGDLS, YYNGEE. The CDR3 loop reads CASSADLGGYGYTF. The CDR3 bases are TGTGCCAGCAGCGCCGACTTGGGAGGCTATGGCTACACCTTC.